The rows below give T cell receptor beta chains drawn from one sample of a study of technical replicates of blood from a few donors. Sequencing used immunoSEQ multiplex PCR; TCRdb keeps in-frame clones, though not all of them. The sample consists of approximately 87,000 clones, under 95% of them appearing once. Sequencing was performed on T cells isolated from PBMCs. Receptor source: a human donor in good health. CDR3s include the opening cysteine and the closing phenylalanine or tryptophan.

CASSLNGQGQNQPQHF | TRBJ1-5 | TRBV18
CASSTRPGVSTYEQYF | TRBJ2-7 | TRBV28
CASSLVGQATDTQYF | TRBJ2-3 | TRBV5-1
CASSLFGQGTGANVLTF | TRBJ2-6 | TRBV5-6
CASSFGAGLRADTQYF | TRBJ2-3 | TRBV5-4
CASSPKTGPRSGNTIYF | TRBJ1-3 | TRBV7-6
CASSYNPGQGIYGYTF | TRBJ1-2 | TRBV5-1
CASSDIAGGPIYEQFF | TRBJ2-1 | TRBV10-2
CASSRSDRGEAFF | TRBJ1-1 | TRBV7-9
CSVESGGSTYEQYF | TRBJ2-7 | TRBV29-1
CASSLGPGLAFYEQYF | TRBJ2-7 | TRBV5-6
CASRRRGYGYTF | TRBJ1-2 | TRBV7-9
CASSLAGRGEETQYF | TRBJ2-5 | TRBV5-4
CASSQDGGFGYTF | TRBJ1-2 | TRBV14
CASSHRDNQPQHF | TRBJ1-5 | TRBV18
CASSAGTSGRESYNEQFF | TRBJ2-1 | TRBV5-8